Listed below are T cell receptor beta chains from one sample, sequenced in a study of shared clonotypes between healthy human individuals. Here immunoSEQ multiplex PCR was the method, and the copy in TCRdb shows in-frame clones only, minus some. The sample records hundreds of thousands of clones, 74% being singletons. Sequencing was carried out using memory CD4+ T cells sorted from blood. The origin of the receptors is a woman in her 30s in good health. Each CDR3 is given with its conserved first and last residue. Each record gives: J gene, V gene, D gene, clone size, CDR3 DNA, CDR3 protein. D genes are given only for firm matches. Rows give clone size only sometimes, using once, few, many, or a class for an expanded clone.

TRBJ2-2	TRBV27	.	.	TGTGCCAGCAGTTTGAGGCGTCCGAACACCGGGGAGCTGTTTTTT	CASSLRRPNTGELFF
TRBJ2-7	TRBV7-8	TRBD2	.	TGTGCCAGCAGCCCGGGGGAGGGACTAGCGGGAGGATACGAGCAGTACTTC	CASSPGEGLAGGYEQYF
TRBJ2-1	TRBV11-2	TRBD2	.	TGTGCCAGCAGCCCACTAGCGGGAGGCTACAATGAGCAGTTCTTC	CASSPLAGGYNEQFF
TRBJ1-2	TRBV10-1	TRBD1	.	TGCGCCAGCAGTGAGGGGACAGCCAAGGAAGGCTACACCTTC	CASSEGTAKEGYTF
TRBJ1-1	TRBV28	.	.	TGTGCCAGCAGTTTTGGGAACACTGAAGCTTTCTTT	CASSFGNTEAFF
TRBJ2-1	TRBV30	.	once	TGTGCCTGGAGAAGCGGTACTTACAATGAGCAGTTCTTC	CAWRSGTYNEQFF
TRBJ2-4	TRBV6-6	.	.	TGTGCCAGCAGCTCTCAATTGGGTACCAAAAACATTCAGTACTTC	CASSSQLGTKNIQYF
TRBJ2-1	TRBV28	TRBD2	.	TGTGCCAGCATCAACCTAGCCGATCCGGGACTACCTACCCCTGAGCAGTTCTTC	CASINLADPGLPTPEQFF
TRBJ1-5	TRBV5-5	.	.	TGTGCCAGCAGCCAAGATCGCCCCGATCAGCCCCAGCATTTT	CASSQDRPDQPQHF
TRBJ2-7	TRBV28	TRBD2	.	TGTGCCAGCAGGGCTCCGACTAGCGGGAGTCGGGAGCAGTACTTC	CASRAPTSGSREQYF
TRBJ2-7	TRBV27	.	.	TGTGCCAGCAGTTCGTGGACACCGCCTTTCGAGCAGTACTTC	CASSSWTPPFEQYF
TRBJ2-7	TRBV27	.	.	TGTGCCAGCAGTTCCCTGGCGGGGTCCTACGAGCAGTACTTC	CASSSLAGSYEQYF
TRBJ2-2	TRBV7-2	.	.	TGTGCCAGCAGCTCCGGCGATTTCGGTCGTGGGGAGCTGTTTTTT	CASSSGDFGRGELFF
TRBJ2-3	TRBV4-1	.	.	TGCGCCAGCAGCCAAGCCGCAGTAGATACGCAGTATTTT	CASSQAAVDTQYF
TRBJ2-1	TRBV5-1	.	many	TGCGCCAGCGGCGGGACTGACAATGAGCAGTTCTTC	CASGGTDNEQFF
TRBJ2-1	TRBV11-3	.	once	TGTGCCAGCAGCTTTCAGGGGCGTGACAATGAGCAGTTCTTC	CASSFQGRDNEQFF
TRBJ2-1	TRBV7-6	.	many	TGTGCCAGCAGCTCAACAGGGTTTGAGCAGTTCTTC	CASSSTGFEQFF
TRBJ1-1	TRBV2	TRBD1	few	TGTGCCAGCAGTGAATGGACAGGCGGGAACACTGAAGCTTTCTTT	CASSEWTGGNTEAFF
TRBJ2-3	TRBV19	.	.	TGTGCCAGTAGTTACCTAGATACGCAGTATTTT	CASSYLDTQYF
TRBJ1-1	TRBV9	.	.	TGTGCCAGCAGCGTAGAAGAGAACACTGAAGCTTTCTTT	CASSVEENTEAFF
TRBJ1-1	TRBV29-1	.	.	TGCAGCGTTCTCCTCGGGGTAACTGAAGCTTTCTTT	CSVLLGVTEAFF
TRBJ1-1	TRBV29-1	.	few	TGCAGCGTTGTAACAGGGCGTTCAGCTTTCTTT	CSVVTGRSAFF
TRBJ1-2	TRBV19	TRBD1	.	TGTGCCAGTAGTATAGGGCCGACAGGGAACTATGGCTACACCTTC	CASSIGPTGNYGYTF
TRBJ1-2	TRBV14	.	once	TGTGCCAGCAGCCAATTTGTGGGGGGCGGCTACACCTTC	CASSQFVGGGYTF
TRBJ2-7	TRBV30	TRBD2	.	TGTGCCTGGAAGGGGGGACTAGGGAAGTACGAGCAGTACTTC	CAWKGGLGKYEQYF
TRBJ2-7	TRBV28	TRBD1	.	TGTGCCAGCAGTTCGCCGGGACAGGGGTCCGACGAGCAGTACTTC	CASSSPGQGSDEQYF